This TCR beta chain was recorded in a study of blood T cell repertoires in COVID-19. About the study: T cells, B-cell-depleted T cells, or PBMCs supplied cDNA or gDNA.

In the study's own analysis: Using reference gene primer amplification, nucleated cell counts were estimated. Using immunoSEQ multiplex PCR, the repertoire was profiled, and TCRdb retains in-frame clones only, with some absent. For V, J and clone size, that table is used; D and trimming come from the DNA. The sample shows 250,000 to 300,000 clones, 89% of them seen only once. Germline V CDR1 and CDR2: GTSNPN, SVGIG (reference sequence). V dropped 3 bases and J dropped 7 bases, with 10 bases sitting between them. This CDR3 contains 13 residues. Sequenced input: peripheral blood. The chain recombines TRBV30 with TRBJ1-6; a possible D gene is TRBD1 (5 bases). The TCR originated in a woman aged 60 to 75 with acute or convalescent COVID-19. The CDR3 is CAWRDNMNSPLHF. CDR3 nucleotide sequence: TGTGCCTGGAGGGACAACATGAATTCACCCCTCCACTTT.